Sequencing of this T cell receptor beta chain was carried out in a study of cytomegalovirus exposure and HLA in healthy donors. Study in general: In an earlier analysis, 90 million to 120 million unique TCR beta sequences were found from 150 million to 200 million T cells.

About this clone: Its matching antigen is unknown.

The CDR3 extends over 16 amino acids. V lost 1 base to trimming and J lost 4 bases; unmatched junction nucleotides: 7. CDR1 MGHRA and CDR2 YSYEKL come from the germline V gene. The study ran its PCR with 60 Vbeta and 13 Jbeta primers. Profiling relied on immunoSEQ multiplex PCR, and the TCRdb table lists in-frame clones only, not all of them. The sample has 110,000 or so clones; 73% are singletons. General study results and limits: Diagnosis of cytomegalovirus status made by the classifier reportedly showed high specificity and sensitivity. Some V segments (TRBV6-2 and TRBV6-3 among them) were excluded as indistinguishable.

All donors participated as healthy donors of bone marrow. The source of this sequence is a middle-aged man in good health and CMV-seronegative. The chain is built from TRBV4-1 and TRBJ1-2, with 9 positions matching TRBD1. The sequenced material came from PBMCs. CDR3 nucleotides: TGCGCCAGCAGCCAAGGGCCAGGACAGGGGTTCTATGGCTACACCTTC. Translation: CASSQGPGQGFYGYTF.